One TCR beta chain is described in this entry. What it recognizes is unknown. V shed 5 bases and J 4 bases; nucleotides not matched to a gene: 5. Germline lookup yields CDR1 SGHAT and CDR2 FQNNGV. CDR3 length: 14 amino acids. These data are taken from a study of response to subunit inactivated influenza vaccine. General observations from the study: The authors proposed limited new T cell recruitment per seasonal influenza vaccination.

MiXCR was run by TCRdb on the RT-PCR reads, yielding one entry per CDR3 protein. The repertoire holds about 520,000 distinct CDR3 sequences, with less than 30% as singletons. This clonotype was sampled from a man between 50 and 59 years old who received an inactivated influenza vaccine. The specimen was CD4+ T cells sorted from PBMCs, collected more than 4 days after vaccination. This chain joins TRBV11-2 and TRBJ2-5; 9 nucleotides line up with TRBD1. For the CDR3, the DNA is TGTGCCAGCAGCGATACAGGGGGCGCAGAGACCCAGTACTTC. Translated: CASSDTGGAETQYF.